This T cell receptor beta chain was found in a study of T cells in lung cancer brain metastases. Study in general: No interval therapy was given to nine tenths of the roughly 20 patients.

Overall study results and limits: Paired lesions shared few clones; most were lesion-specific (mean Morisita approximately 0.25).

This CDR3 spans 18 amino acids. Unmatched junction bases numbered 20, after V lost 4 bases and J lost 9 bases. The germline CDR1 and CDR2 sequences are LGHNA and YNFKEQ. On this clone itself: Antigen: not known.

Paired samples had equal genomic DNA input, ranging roughly 2.24 to 5.5 ug. Libraries were prepared by immunoSEQ multiplex PCR; TCRdb keeps only in-frame clonotypes and omits some of them. The table shows around 700 clones, with approximately 85% occurring only once. V usage is TRBV4-2 and J usage is TRBJ2-7; 11 bases match TRBD2. Material for sequencing was tumor tissue from a brain metastasis. The sequence derives from a man between 65 and 85 years old with non-small cell lung cancer that had spread to the brain. The CDR3 sequence: CASSPILAGGRHYEWQYF. CDR3 DNA: TGTGCCAGCAGCCCCATCCTAGCGGGAGGTCGTCACTACGAGTGGCAGTACTTC.